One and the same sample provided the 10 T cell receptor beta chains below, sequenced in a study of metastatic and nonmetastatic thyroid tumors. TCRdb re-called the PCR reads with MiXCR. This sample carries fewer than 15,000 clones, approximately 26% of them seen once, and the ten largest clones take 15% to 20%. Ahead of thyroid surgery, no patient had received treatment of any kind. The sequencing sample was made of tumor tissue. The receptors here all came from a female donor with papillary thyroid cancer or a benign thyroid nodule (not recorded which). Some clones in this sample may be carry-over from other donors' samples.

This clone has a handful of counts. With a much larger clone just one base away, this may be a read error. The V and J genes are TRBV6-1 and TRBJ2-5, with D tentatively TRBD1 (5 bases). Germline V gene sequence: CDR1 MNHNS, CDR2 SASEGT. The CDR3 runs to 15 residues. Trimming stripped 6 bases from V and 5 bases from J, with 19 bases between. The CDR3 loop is CASSPPQVARETQYF. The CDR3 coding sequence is TGTGCCAGCAGCCCCCCACAGGTGGCGAGGGAGACCCAGTACTTC.

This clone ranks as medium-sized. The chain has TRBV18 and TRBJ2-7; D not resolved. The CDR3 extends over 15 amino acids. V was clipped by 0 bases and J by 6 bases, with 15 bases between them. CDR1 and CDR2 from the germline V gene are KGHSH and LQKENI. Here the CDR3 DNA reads TGTGCCAGCTCACCACCTAGTAAGAACAAGGGCGAGCAGTACTTC. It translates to CASSPPSKNKGEQYF.

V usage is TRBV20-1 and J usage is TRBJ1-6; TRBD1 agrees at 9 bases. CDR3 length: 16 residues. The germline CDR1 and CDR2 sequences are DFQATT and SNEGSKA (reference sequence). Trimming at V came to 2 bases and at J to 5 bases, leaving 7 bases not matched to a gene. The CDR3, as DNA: TGCAGTGCTAGATTGGGACAGGGAAGAGATAATTCACCCCTCCACTTT. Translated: CSARLGQGRDNSPLHF.

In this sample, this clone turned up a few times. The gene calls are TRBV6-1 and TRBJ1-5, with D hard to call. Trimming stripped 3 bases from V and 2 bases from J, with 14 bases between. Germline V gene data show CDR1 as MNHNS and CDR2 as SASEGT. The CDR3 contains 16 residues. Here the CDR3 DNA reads TGTGCCAGCAGTGACGGGCGGCGCCCAGGCAATCAGCCCCAGCATTTT. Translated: CASSDGRRPGNQPQHF.

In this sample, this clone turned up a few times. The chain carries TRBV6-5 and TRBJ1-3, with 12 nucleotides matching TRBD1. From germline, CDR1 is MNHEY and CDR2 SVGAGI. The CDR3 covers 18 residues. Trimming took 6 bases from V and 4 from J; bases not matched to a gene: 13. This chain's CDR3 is CASSPTPGQGAPGNTIYF. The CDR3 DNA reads TGTGCCAGCAGCCCCACCCCGGGACAGGGGGCGCCGGGAAACACCATATATTTT.

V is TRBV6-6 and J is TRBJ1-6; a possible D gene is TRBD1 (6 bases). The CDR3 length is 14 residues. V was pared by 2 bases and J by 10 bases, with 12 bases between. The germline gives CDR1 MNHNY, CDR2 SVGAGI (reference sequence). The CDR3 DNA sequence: TGTGCCAGCAGTTACGTGGGGGCGCGGTCACCCCTCCACTTT. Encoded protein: CASSYVGARSPLHF.

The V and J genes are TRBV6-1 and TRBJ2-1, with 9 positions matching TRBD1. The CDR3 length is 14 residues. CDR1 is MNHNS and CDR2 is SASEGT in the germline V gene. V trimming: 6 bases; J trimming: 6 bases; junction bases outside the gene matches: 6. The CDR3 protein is CASRMDRGINEQFF. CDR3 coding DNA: TGTGCCAGCAGGATGGACAGGGGAATCAATGAGCAGTTCTTC.

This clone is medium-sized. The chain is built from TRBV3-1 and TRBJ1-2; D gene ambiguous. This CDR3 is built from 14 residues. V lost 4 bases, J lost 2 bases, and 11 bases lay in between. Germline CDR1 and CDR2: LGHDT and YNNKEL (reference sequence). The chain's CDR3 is CASSPPGSNYGYTF. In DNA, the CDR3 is TGTGCCAGCAGCCCCCCTGGTTCAAACTATGGCTACACCTTC.

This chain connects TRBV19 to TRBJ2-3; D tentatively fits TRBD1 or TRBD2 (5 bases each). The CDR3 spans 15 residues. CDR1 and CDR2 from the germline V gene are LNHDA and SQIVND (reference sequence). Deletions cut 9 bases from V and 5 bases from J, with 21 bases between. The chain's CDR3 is CASRGGWWRVDTQYF. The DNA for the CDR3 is TGTGCCAGCCGGGGCGGGTGGTGGCGGGTAGATACGCAGTATTTT.

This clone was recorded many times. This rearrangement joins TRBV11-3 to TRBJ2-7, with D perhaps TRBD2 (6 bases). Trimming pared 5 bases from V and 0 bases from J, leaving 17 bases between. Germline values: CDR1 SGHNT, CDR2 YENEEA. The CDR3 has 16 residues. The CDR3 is CASSARFLRDSYEQYF. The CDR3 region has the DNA TGTGCCAGCAGCGCCCGTTTCCTGCGGGACTCCTACGAGCAGTACTTC.